The 13 T cell receptor beta chains below all came from one sample that was sequenced in a study of blood T cell repertoires in COVID-19. Generated by immunoSEQ multiplex PCR, the TCRdb table keeps only in-frame clones and is missing some. The repertoire has approximately 68,000 clones, more than 60% of them found once; the top ten carry approximately 9.3%. Sequencing was done on a sample of peripheral blood. These receptors all come from a woman aged 50 to 65 with acute or convalescent COVID-19.

This chain uses TRBV30 with TRBJ2-7; the D is unclear. The ends were cut back, 0 bases at V and 3 bases at J, with 9 bases in the middle. From germline, CDR1 is GTSNPN and CDR2 SVGIG (reference sequence). The length of the CDR3 is 13 residues. The CDR3 region has the DNA TGTGCCTGGAGTGTACTTAATGGCTACGAGCAGTACTTC. It yields the protein CAWSVLNGYEQYF. Full variable domain (missing parts from reference TRBV30 and TRBJ2-7): SQTIHQWPATLVQPVGSPLSLECTVEGTSNPNLYWYRQAAGRGLQLLFYSVGIGQISSEVPQNLSASRPQDRQFILSSKKLLLSDSGFYLCAWSVLNGYEQYFGPGTRLTVT.

The CDR3 spells CASSSQTSDNEQFF. The CDR3 DNA sequence: TGCGCCAGCAGCTCCCAAACTAGTGACAATGAGCAGTTCTTC. The chain employs TRBV5-1 and TRBJ2-1, with D maybe TRBD2 (5 bases). The CDR3 is 14 amino acids. The V end lost 3 bases, the J end lost 5 bases, and 12 bases lay between the germline ends. From germline, CDR1 is SGHRS and CDR2 YFSETQ.

The chain couples TRBV11-2 to TRBJ2-1, with 8 nucleotides matching TRBD1. V shed 2 bases and J 8 bases; nucleotides not matched to a gene: 8. This CDR3 spans 15 amino acids. Germline CDR1 reads SGHAT; CDR2 reads FQNNGV. CDR3 bases: TGTGCCAGCAGCTTAAGCCAGGGGGCTGGGTATGAGCAGTTCTTC. Amino acid sequence: CASSLSQGAGYEQFF.

The J gene is TRBJ1-3, the V gene TRBV7-2; D is ambiguous. This CDR3 spans 15 amino acids. Trimming left V 2 bases short and J 3 bases short, with 11 bases between. Looked up from germline, CDR1 is SGHTA and CDR2 is FQGNSA. The CDR3 sequence: CASSLSTVDGNTIYF. CDR3 coding DNA: TGTGCCAGCAGCTTATCTACAGTCGATGGAAACACCATATATTTT.

The CDR3 DNA reads TGCAGTGCTAGTTTACAAAGATCCTACAATGAGCAGTTCTTC. Amino acid sequence: CSASLQRSYNEQFF. The V and J genes are TRBV20-1 and TRBJ2-1; no definite D call. V lost 3 bases to trimming and J lost 1 base, with 10 bases between them. This CDR3 has 14 amino acids. Germline CDR1 DFQATT, CDR2 SNEGSKA (reference sequence).

The V call is TRBV7-9, the J call TRBJ1-1; D gene unclear. The V end was cut by 6 bases, the J end by 1 base, with 9 bases between. CDR3 length equals 13 residues. Germline V lookup: CDR1 SEHNR, CDR2 FQNEAQ (reference sequence). Here the CDR3 DNA reads TGTGCCAGCAGACTTGTAGAGAACACTGAAGCTTTCTTT. Translating gives CASRLVENTEAFF.

Concerning this clone itself: Other DNA sequences in this sample translate to the same CDR3. The CDR3 spells CASSLSGSYNEQFF. The CDR3 region has the DNA TGTGCCAGCAGCTTAAGCGGCTCCTACAATGAGCAGTTCTTC. The chain is built from TRBV7-3 and TRBJ2-1, with D unclear. Germline V gene data show CDR1 as SGHTA and CDR2 as FQGTGA. This CDR3 is built from 14 residues. V was trimmed by 1 base and J by 0 bases, leaving 4 bases between them.

V is TRBV5-6 and J is TRBJ1-4, with D possibly TRBD1 on 5 matching bases. The V gene lost 4 bases and the J gene lost 1 base, with 11 bases spanning the gap. CDR1 is SGHDT and CDR2 is YYEEEE in the germline V gene. The CDR3 runs to 15 residues. CDR3 DNA sequence: TGTGCCAGCAGCGCAGGGTGGGAAACTAATGAAAAACTGTTTTTT. It codes for CASSAGWETNEKLFF.

This clone was detected only once. The chain combines TRBV30 with TRBJ1-1; 7 bases agree with TRBD1. The V gene's germline CDR1 is GTSNPN and CDR2 SVGIG (reference sequence). The CDR3 runs 13 residues. With 5 bases clipped from V and 5 bases from J, the junction kept 8 bases outside the gene matches. As DNA, the CDR3 is TGTGCCTGGTACAGGGGAAGTGGGACTGAAGCTTTCTTT. Translated, it gives CAWYRGSGTEAFF.

The chain's CDR3 is CASSPTEVGARGQVQPQHF. Here the CDR3 DNA reads TGTGCCAGCAGCCCAACGGAGGTCGGGGCCAGGGGGCAAGTTCAGCCCCAGCATTTT. The rearrangement uses TRBV11-3 and TRBJ1-5; TRBD1 matches at 8 bases. CDR1 SGHNT and CDR2 YENEEA come from the germline V gene. Trimming at V came to 5 bases and at J to 6 bases, leaving 21 bases not matched to a gene. There are 19 residues in the CDR3. The complete variable domain, with remaining parts taken from reference TRBV11-3 and TRBJ1-5, reads EAGVVQSPRYKIIEKKQPVAFWCNPISGHNTLYWYLQNLGQGPELLIRYENEEAVDDSQLPKDRFSAERLKGVDSTLKIQPAELGDSAVYLCASSPTEVGARGQVQPQHFGDGTRLSIL.

The CDR3 loop is CASSFVGGQGYTF. CDR3 coding DNA: TGTGCCAGCAGTTTCGTAGGGGGACAGGGCTACACCTTC. The chain links TRBV28 to TRBJ1-2; 7 bases align to TRBD1. The CDR3 spans 13 residues. V was pared by 3 bases and J by 8 bases, with 6 bases of the junction left unmatched. Germline V gene data show CDR1 as MDHEN and CDR2 as SYDVKM.

The chain recombines TRBV10-3 with TRBJ1-1; 8 bases map to TRBD1. This CDR3 spans 17 amino acids. V lost 6 bases and J lost 1; bases outside the gene matches: 13. The V gene's germline CDR1 is ENHRY and CDR2 SYGVKD. CDR3 coding DNA: TGTGCCATCAGCGGGACAGGAGAAGATGCTCGGAACACTGAAGCTTTCTTT. It translates to CAISGTGEDARNTEAFF.

This chain uses TRBV9 with TRBJ1-6; TRBD1 might be the D (5 bases). V dropped 4 bases and J dropped 0 bases, with 14 bases sitting between them. The CDR3 runs to 17 residues. Per the germline V gene, CDR1 is SGDLS and CDR2 is YYNGEE. In DNA form, the CDR3 reads TGTGCCAGCAGCTCTGGACATTCGAGCTCCTATAATTCACCCCTCCACTTT. This sequence encodes CASSSGHSSSYNSPLHF. The full variable domain, in which reference TRBV9 and TRBJ1-6 provide the parts outside the CDR3, is DSGVTQTPKHLITATGQRVTLRCSPRSGDLSVYWYQQSLDQGLQFLIQYYNGEERAKGNILERFSAQQFPDLHSELNLSSLELGDSALYFCASSSGHSSSYNSPLHFGNGTRLTVT.